A single T cell receptor beta chain is shown here with its context. What it binds is unknown. The source of the sample is a study of T cell responses to AZD1222 COVID-19 vaccine. Whole-study results and caveats: Seropositivity was recorded at baseline in only a handful of AZD1222 recipients.

Sequenced by immunoSEQ multiplex PCR; TCRdb stores in-frame clones only, minus some. The top ten hold around 5% of the sample, which has about 120,000 clones, approximately 94% seen once. The CDR3 contains 14 residues. Trimming shortened V by 4 bases and J by 11 bases, and 20 bases separated the two germline ends. Per the germline V gene, CDR1 is MNHEY and CDR2 is SVGEGT. The V gene is TRBV6-2 or TRBV6-3, the J gene TRBJ1-1, with D perhaps matching TRBD1 (6 bases). The specimen comprised peripheral blood, sampled 28 days after the second AZD1222 dose. The clonotype comes from an adult who received the AZD1222 COVID-19 vaccine. The CDR3 spells CASSSNQRTGRAFF. In DNA form, the CDR3 reads TGTGCCAGCAGTTCCAACCAGCGAACAGGGCGTGCTTTCTTT.